This T cell receptor (beta chain) is from a study of preoperative IRX-2 immunotherapy in early breast cancer. Trimming took 2 bases from V and 4 from J, leaving 8 bases between them. Germline CDR1 reads MNHGY; CDR2 reads SAAAGT. The CDR3 sequence is 13 residues long. The treatment was: preoperative locoregional IRX-2 cytokine immunotherapy. This phase Ib study tested locoregional IRX-2 cytokine immunotherapy given before surgery. Profiled with immunoSEQ multiplex PCR; TCRdb holds only in-frame clones, not every one. The sample holds approximately 26,000 clones, nearly 80% seen once. The material was lymph node tissue, obtained before IRX-2 immunotherapy. This TCR was recovered from a human donor with breast cancer. This chain connects TRBV6-8 to TRBJ1-1; D possibly corresponds to TRBD1 (5 bases). Here the CDR3 reads CASSYRDLTEAFF. CDR3 nucleotide sequence: TGTGCCAGCAGTTACCGGGACCTCACTGAAGCTTTCTTT.